These 5 T cell receptor beta chains came from one sample sequenced in a study of beta chain features in type 1 diabetes. Expressed TCRB transcripts were sequenced because the entire RNA isolate underwent reverse transcription. Data came from immunoSEQ multiplex PCR; TCRdb stores just in-frame clones and leaves some out. The table has 680,000 or so clones, under 15% seen once. Study outcomes and limitations: A moderate, significant TCRB CDR3 shortening appeared in type 1 diabetes across four CD4+ subsets.

Their antigens remain unidentified. Sequencing was performed on naive CD4+ T cells from blood. The receptors stem from a man aged 18 to 30 with type 1 diabetes.

A few counts support this clone. The CDR3 loop reads CASTGRGPQETQYF. The CDR3 DNA is TGTGCCAGCACCGGAAGGGGACCCCAAGAGACCCAGTACTTC. The rearrangement joins TRBV25-1 to TRBJ2-5, with D perhaps TRBD1 or TRBD2 (5 bases each). The CDR3 sequence is 14 residues long. Germline CDR1 MGHDK, CDR2 SYGVNS. The V end was cut by 7 bases, the J end by 1 base, with 13 bases between.

The rearrangement uses TRBV7-9 and TRBJ2-7, with D possibly matching TRBD1 (5 bases). The CDR3 has 12 amino acids. Deletions cut 5 bases from V and 1 base from J, with 6 bases between. CDR1 and CDR2 (germline): SEHNR, FQNEAQ (reference sequence). The CDR3 spells CASSRGSYEQYF. The CDR3 DNA reads TGTGCCAGCAGCAGGGGATCCTACGAGCAGTACTTC. Based on the CDR3 plus reference TRBV7-9 and TRBJ2-7, the full variable domain is DTGVSQNPRHKITKRGQNVTFRCDPISEHNRLYWYRQTLGQGPEFLTYFQNEAQLEKSRLLSDRFSAERPKGSFSTLEIQRTEQGDSAMYLCASSRGSYEQYFGPGTRLTVT.

This sequence joins TRBV19 and TRBJ1-2; D possibly corresponds to TRBD1 (5 bases). The CDR3 totals 14 residues. Trimming shortened V by 7 bases and J by 0 bases, and 12 bases separated the two germline ends. Germline-derived CDR1 and CDR2 are LNHDA and SQIVND (reference sequence). The CDR3 spells CASKLTASNYGYTF. The CDR3, as DNA: TGTGCCAGTAAGTTGACAGCTTCTAACTATGGCTACACCTTC.

The gene calls are TRBV7-9 and TRBJ1-2, with 8 bases matching TRBD1. J was trimmed by 2 bases and V by 8 bases; bases with no gene match: 10. Germline assignment: CDR1 SEHNR and CDR2 FQNEAQ (reference sequence). This CDR3 spans 15 amino acids. CDR3 nucleotides: TGTGCCAGCTACGACACCCGACAGGGGAACTATGGCTACACCTTC. It specifies CASYDTRQGNYGYTF.

The V call is TRBV30, the J call TRBJ1-5; D call uncertain. The germline gives CDR1 GTSNPN, CDR2 SVGIG (reference sequence). The CDR3 runs to 14 residues. Trimming shortened V by 1 base and J by 0 bases, and 7 bases separated the two germline ends. The chain's CDR3 is CAWSGEASNQPQHF. The CDR3 DNA follows: TGTGCCTGGAGTGGGGAGGCTAGCAATCAGCCCCAGCATTTT.